These T cell receptor beta chains were read from a single sample in a study of CD8+ T cells in alopecia areata. Some clones are missing from TCRdb's copy, which holds only in-frame ones; the method was immunoSEQ multiplex PCR. The data show roughly 230,000 clones, around two fifths seen once. Sequencing used CD4+ T cells sorted from blood, obtained around week 37, from a patient treated with tofacitinib. These receptor sequences come from a human donor with alopecia areata. Both conserved end residues are part of each CDR3. The D gene is left open where the match is weak. Expanded clones are given a class, and other clones once, few, many or no size at all.

d_call: -; j_call: TRBJ1-4; clone_size: -; v_call: TRBV4-2; cdr3_aa: CASSQEEAKLFF; cdr3_nt: TGTGCCAGCAGCCAAGAAGAGGCTAAACTGTTTTTT
d_call: TRBD2; j_call: TRBJ2-1; clone_size: few; v_call: TRBV18; cdr3_aa: CASSPGQRTSGRGEQFF; cdr3_nt: TGTGCCAGCTCACCAGGTCAAAGGACTAGCGGGAGGGGTGAGCAGTTCTTC
d_call: TRBD2; j_call: TRBJ2-6; clone_size: -; v_call: TRBV7-9; cdr3_aa: CASSRGLAGVYGANVLTF; cdr3_nt: TGTGCCAGCAGCCGGGGACTAGCGGGAGTATATGGGGCCAACGTCCTGACTTTC
d_call: -; j_call: TRBJ2-1; clone_size: -; v_call: TRBV4-3; cdr3_aa: CASSQSGTEQFF; cdr3_nt: TGCGCCAGCAGCCAGTCCGGGACTGAGCAGTTCTTC
d_call: TRBD1; j_call: TRBJ2-5; clone_size: few; v_call: TRBV28; cdr3_aa: CASAQGGLETQYF; cdr3_nt: TGTGCCAGCGCACAGGGGGGTCTGGAGACCCAGTACTTC
d_call: TRBD2; j_call: TRBJ2-7; clone_size: -; v_call: TRBV29-1; cdr3_aa: CSVVAGGSYEQYF; cdr3_nt: TGCAGCGTTGTAGCGGGGGGCTCCTACGAGCAGTACTTC
d_call: TRBD1; j_call: TRBJ2-3; clone_size: few; v_call: TRBV6-6; cdr3_aa: CASSGGNADTQYF; cdr3_nt: TGTGCCAGCTCAGGGGGCAACGCAGATACGCAGTATTTT
d_call: TRBD2; j_call: TRBJ2-7; clone_size: -; v_call: TRBV5-1; cdr3_aa: CASSFQIPGTSASYEQYF; cdr3_nt: TGCGCCAGCAGCTTTCAAATTCCCGGGACTAGCGCCTCCTACGAGCAGTACTTC
d_call: -; j_call: TRBJ2-1; clone_size: -; v_call: TRBV28; cdr3_aa: CASTNPGLWNEQFF; cdr3_nt: TGTGCCAGCACCAACCCGGGCTTGTGGAATGAGCAGTTCTTC
d_call: TRBD1; j_call: TRBJ2-5; clone_size: few; v_call: TRBV13; cdr3_aa: CASSLSHRGLQETQYF; cdr3_nt: TGTGCCAGCAGCTTATCGCACAGGGGGCTCCAAGAGACCCAGTACTTC
d_call: -; j_call: TRBJ2-4; clone_size: -; v_call: TRBV15; cdr3_aa: CATSRDGARIQYF; cdr3_nt: TGTGCCACCAGCAGAGATGGGGCACGGATTCAGTACTTC
d_call: TRBD1; j_call: TRBJ2-2; clone_size: -; v_call: TRBV5-1; cdr3_aa: CASSLDRAHGELFF; cdr3_nt: TGCGCCAGCAGCCTCGACAGGGCTCACGGGGAGCTGTTTTTT
d_call: -; j_call: TRBJ2-3; clone_size: -; v_call: TRBV15; cdr3_aa: CATSRVLADTQYF; cdr3_nt: TGTGCCACCAGCAGAGTGTTGGCAGATACGCAGTATTTT
d_call: -; j_call: TRBJ1-5; clone_size: -; v_call: TRBV30; cdr3_aa: CAWSAQGSQPQHF; cdr3_nt: TGTGCCTGGAGTGCCCAGGGATCTCAGCCCCAGCATTTT
d_call: -; j_call: TRBJ2-1; clone_size: -; v_call: TRBV7-3; cdr3_aa: CASSLYRDPNEQFF; cdr3_nt: TGTGCCAGCAGCTTATACAGGGATCCCAATGAGCAGTTCTTC
d_call: TRBD2; j_call: TRBJ2-7; clone_size: -; v_call: TRBV29-1; cdr3_aa: CSAMETSGKLGGEQYF; cdr3_nt: TGCAGCGCCATGGAGACTAGCGGGAAGTTAGGGGGCGAGCAGTACTTC
d_call: TRBD2; j_call: TRBJ2-7; clone_size: -; v_call: TRBV2; cdr3_aa: CASSELAGYEQYF; cdr3_nt: TGTGCCAGCAGTGAGCTAGCGGGCTACGAGCAGTACTTC
d_call: TRBD2; j_call: TRBJ2-1; clone_size: few; v_call: TRBV28; cdr3_aa: CASSLLAGGTYNEQFF; cdr3_nt: TGTGCCAGCAGTTTACTAGCGGGAGGCACATACAATGAGCAGTTCTTC
d_call: -; j_call: TRBJ2-7; clone_size: -; v_call: TRBV7-9; cdr3_aa: CASSKDPLTGEQYF; cdr3_nt: TGTGCCAGCAGCAAGGACCCCCTTACAGGCGAGCAGTACTTC
d_call: -; j_call: TRBJ2-2; clone_size: -; v_call: TRBV30; cdr3_aa: CAWSVQGLLNTGELFF; cdr3_nt: TGTGCCTGGAGTGTACAGGGACTGCTGAACACCGGGGAGCTGTTTTTT
d_call: -; j_call: TRBJ2-3; clone_size: -; v_call: TRBV4-1; cdr3_aa: CASRTVDTQYF; cdr3_nt: TGCGCCAGCCGGACTGTGGATACGCAGTATTTT
d_call: TRBD2; j_call: TRBJ2-1; clone_size: few; v_call: TRBV4-1; cdr3_aa: CASSRVGQRGDNEQFF; cdr3_nt: TGCGCCAGCAGCCGAGTCGGCCAGCGGGGGGACAATGAGCAGTTCTTC